This TCR beta chain was retrieved from a study of shared clonotypes between healthy human individuals. Regarding the study as a whole: Some naive CD4 clonotypes, 4% to 6%, turned up in common across a few donors. In general, naive subsets displayed greater estimated richness than memory subsets did.

Participating donors were healthy, HIV-negative adults free of recent acute infections or vaccinations. With respect to this clone: The antigen is unknown.

Original methodology: Junction-only sequences without quality scores were provided by ImmunoSEQ, so filtering was different. Sequencing was performed with immunoSEQ multiplex PCR; in TCRdb, only in-frame clones are kept and a portion is missing. The V and J calls and clone size were taken over from that table, and D and trimming were inferred from the DNA. The sample holds about 2 million clones; 90% to 95% are singletons and the top ten take 0.13%. The germline V gene encodes CDR1 LGHNA and CDR2 YNFKEQ. V was clipped by 0 bases and J by 4 bases; unmatched bases: 1. The CDR3 sequence is 15 residues long.

The TCR sequence derives from a man aged 18 to 29 in good health. Sequences were obtained from naive CD4+ T cells sorted from blood. Subset indicated: CD45RA+ positively selected. This sequence joins TRBV4-2 and TRBJ2-5, with 11 bases identical to TRBD2. The CDR3 nucleotides read TGTGCCAGCAGCCAAGAAGGACTAGCGGGAGAGACCCAGTACTTC. Translating it yields CASSQEGLAGETQYF.